These T cell receptor beta chains were read from a single sample in a study of cytomegalovirus exposure and HLA in healthy donors. Assay: immunoSEQ multiplex PCR; the TCRdb copy retains only in-frame clones and omits some. The sample records approximately 240,000 clones, 85% to 90% being singletons. Sample: PBMCs. The source of these receptors is a young woman in good health and CMV-seronegative. CDR3s include the opening cysteine and the closing phenylalanine or tryptophan. Fields, in order: CDR3 protein, CDR3 DNA, D gene, clone size, J gene, V gene. A D gene is named only where the DNA matches it firmly. Some rows mark clone size as missing; the rest say once, few, many or name a class of expanded clone.

CDR3: CASSLGPGGMNTEAFF
DNA: TGTGCCAGCAGCTTGGGTCCGGGGGGCATGAACACTGAAGCTTTCTTT
D: .
size: .
J: TRBJ1-1
V: TRBV5-4

CDR3: CASSKWANQPQHF
DNA: TGTGCCAGCAGCAAATGGGCTAATCAGCCCCAGCATTTT
D: .
size: .
J: TRBJ1-5
V: TRBV2

CDR3: CASSAGLGQGEEQFF
DNA: TGCGCCAGCAGCGCCGGACTCGGACAGGGTGAGGAGCAGTTCTTC
D: TRBD1
size: .
J: TRBJ2-1
V: TRBV5-1

CDR3: CASSFLDRITGELFF
DNA: TGTGCCAGCAGTTTTTTGGACAGAATCACCGGGGAGCTGTTTTTT
D: .
size: .
J: TRBJ2-2
V: TRBV27

CDR3: CSAPGGLRSYNEQFF
DNA: TGCAGCGCTCCAGGGGGCCTCCGCTCCTACAATGAGCAGTTCTTC
D: TRBD1
size: .
J: TRBJ2-1
V: TRBV29-1

CDR3: CASSLGSPDTQYF
DNA: TGTGCCAGCAGCTTAGGCAGTCCAGATACGCAGTATTTT
D: .
size: .
J: TRBJ2-3
V: TRBV11-2

CDR3: CASSLKLGAANEKLFF
DNA: TGTGCCAGCAGCTTAAAATTGGGGGCGGCTAATGAAAAACTGTTTTTT
D: .
size: few
J: TRBJ1-4
V: TRBV5-6

CDR3: CASSQPFRAEQFF
DNA: TGTGCCAGCAGCCAACCCTTTCGAGCAGAGCAGTTCTTC
D: .
size: .
J: TRBJ2-1
V: TRBV27

CDR3: CASSWPSGANTGELFF
DNA: TGTGCCAGCAGCTGGCCTAGCGGGGCTAACACCGGGGAGCTGTTTTTT
D: TRBD2
size: .
J: TRBJ2-2
V: TRBV5-6

CDR3: CASSRRTGGAEKLFF
DNA: TGCGCCAGCAGCCGACGGACAGGGGGCGCGGAAAAACTGTTTTTT
D: TRBD1
size: .
J: TRBJ1-4
V: TRBV4-3

CDR3: CASSQILGAGETQYF
DNA: TGTGCCAGCAGCCAAATCCTGGGGGCTGGAGAGACCCAGTACTTC
D: .
size: .
J: TRBJ2-5
V: TRBV4-2

CDR3: CASSFYRSNQPQHF
DNA: TGTGCCAGCAGCTTCTATCGGAGCAATCAGCCCCAGCATTTT
D: .
size: .
J: TRBJ1-5
V: TRBV6-6

CDR3: CASSLVSGRNEQYF
DNA: TGTGCCAGCAGCTTGGTTAGCGGGAGGAACGAGCAGTACTTC
D: TRBD2
size: .
J: TRBJ2-7
V: TRBV5-4

CDR3: CASSLTRDSWETQYF
DNA: TGTGCCAGCAGCCTAACCCGGGACAGCTGGGAGACCCAGTACTTC
D: TRBD1
size: .
J: TRBJ2-5
V: TRBV11-2

CDR3: CASSLGGYTTSGRAVDKNIQYF
DNA: TGTGCCAGCAGTTTAGGGGGGTATACGACTAGCGGGAGGGCCGTCGACAAAAACATTCAGTACTTC
D: TRBD2
size: .
J: TRBJ2-4
V: TRBV27

CDR3: CASRGQGSNTGELFF
DNA: TGTGCCAGCAGGGGGCAGGGCTCGAACACCGGGGAGCTGTTTTTT
D: .
size: .
J: TRBJ2-2
V: TRBV7-3

CDR3: CASSSPLGGRTEAFF
DNA: TGTGCCAGCAGCTCGCCCTTAGGGGGTCGAACTGAAGCTTTCTTT
D: .
size: .
J: TRBJ1-1
V: TRBV7-6

CDR3: CASKSRDREIGEQYF
DNA: TGTGCCAGCAAATCTCGGGATCGAGAAATCGGCGAGCAGTACTTC
D: .
size: .
J: TRBJ2-7
V: TRBV11-2